This T cell receptor (beta chain) came from a study of CD8+ T cells in alopecia areata. Overall study results and limits: Compared with normal scalp, lesional scalp had higher clonality and more expanded CD8+ clones. In scalp and blood, many expanded lesional clones persisted during tofacitinib. Clarity of TCR sharing across patients fell short of that in mice, possibly HLA-related.

Noted treatment: oral pan-JAK inhibitor, 5-10 mg twice daily. Those with alopecia areata gave lesional scalp punch biopsies and peripheral blood. As for this clone: Antigen: not known.

Extracted RNA was reverse transcribed, and the resulting cDNA served as sequencing template. Only in-frame clones appear in the TCRdb table, and some are missing; sequencing was by immunoSEQ multiplex PCR. The sample lists 200,000 to 250,000 clones, about 58% occurring once. The sequence was collected from a human donor with alopecia areata. This material consisted of CD4+ T cells sorted from blood, taken at week 4, from a patient treated with tofacitinib.

The CDR3: CAWTPGARKTEAFF. The CDR3 DNA sequence: TGTGCCTGGACCCCCGGGGCCAGGAAAACTGAAGCTTTCTTT. The chain joins TRBV30 to TRBJ1-1; a possible D gene is TRBD1 (5 bases). Trimming left V 4 bases short and J 5 bases short, with 17 bases between. The germline CDR1 and CDR2 sequences are GTSNPN and SVGIG (reference sequence). This CDR3 comprises 14 residues.